The 26 T cell receptor beta chains given below trace back to one sample, sequenced in a study of T cell repertoires in cytomegalovirus infection. MiXCR, applied by TCRdb to the reads, yields one record per CDR3 protein. The sample shows fewer than 550,000 distinct CDR3 sequences, 16% of them seen only once. The source material was CD8+ T cells from PBMCs. These receptors came from a human donor in good health (CMV status not recorded). Some clones in this sample may be carry-over from other donors' samples.

V gene TRBV6-6 combines with J gene TRBJ1-1, with unresolved D. This CDR3 region has 11 residues. V shed 5 bases and J shed 14 bases, with 15 bases lying between them. Germline V gives CDR1 MNHNY, CDR2 SVGAGI (reference sequence). The CDR3 nucleotides are TGTGCCAGCAGTCCTGGGCCTCTAGGGTTCTTT. This translates into CASSPGPLGFF.

This clonotype was seen many times. The chain couples TRBV27 to TRBJ1-5; 8 bases match TRBD1. CDR1 and CDR2 (germline): MNHEY, SMNVEV (reference sequence). The J segment lost 3 bases and the V segment lost 5 bases, leaving 3 bases of the junction unmatched. The CDR3 covers 14 residues. CDR3 DNA sequence: TGTGCCAGCAGTCTCAGGGGGCTCAATCAGCCCCAGCATTTT. Its protein is CASSLRGLNQPQHF.

The rearrangement uses TRBV13 and TRBJ2-2; D may be TRBD2 (5 bases). This CDR3 is 14 amino acids long. Trimming removed 5 bases at V and 4 bases at J, with 11 bases between. CDR1 is PRHDT, CDR2 FYEKMQ, per germline (reference sequence). In DNA form, the CDR3 reads TGTGCCAGCAGCGAGGGTTCGGGCACCGGGGAGCTGTTTTTT. Its protein is CASSEGSGTGELFF.

This clonotype was observed a handful of times. The chain uses TRBV27 and TRBJ2-2; 9 positions agree with TRBD1. Germline V gene sequence: CDR1 MNHEY, CDR2 SMNVEV (reference sequence). The CDR3 has 14 residues. Trimming took 4 bases from V and 7 from J; bases not matched to a gene: 4. CDR3 protein: CASSWTGVNGELFF. CDR3 bases: TGTGCCAGCAGTTGGACAGGGGTGAACGGGGAGCTGTTTTTT.

The table lists this clonotype with many counts. The V call is TRBV2, the J call TRBJ2-2, with D hard to call. Per the germline V gene, CDR1 is SNHLY and CDR2 is FYNNEI. Trimming took off 7 bases at V and 0 bases at J, with 9 bases between the two ends. The CDR3 consists of 14 residues. CDR3 bases: TGTGCCAGCAAGGAGAATTCGAACACCGGGGAGCTGTTTTTT. It codes for CASKENSNTGELFF. Full variable domain (rest looked up from reference TRBV2 and TRBJ2-2): EPEVTQTPSHQVTQMGQEVILRCVPISNHLYFYWYRQILGQKVEFLVSFYNNEISEKSEIFDDQFSVERPDGSNFTLKIRSTKLEDSAMYFCASKENSNTGELFFGEGSRLTVL.

This clonotype was found many times. The chain couples TRBV11-2 to TRBJ2-1; 7 nucleotides align to TRBD2. J was trimmed by 6 bases and V by 7 bases; bases with no gene match: 9. CDR1 and CDR2 from the germline V gene are SGHAT and FQNNGV. The CDR3 is made up of 14 amino acids. The CDR3 coding sequence is TGTGCCAGCACCTCGCCGGGGGGATTCAATGAGCAGTTCTTC. This gives the protein CASTSPGGFNEQFF.

This clonotype has a count of ten or more. CDR3 region: CAISGDWDSGPEAFF. As DNA, the CDR3 is TGTGCCATCAGTGGGGATTGGGACAGCGGGCCTGAAGCTTTCTTT. This chain joins TRBV10-3 and TRBJ1-1, with TRBD1 matching over 7 bases. The junction had 11 bases not matched to a gene; V was cut back by 4 bases and J by 6 bases. CDR3 length: 15 residues. Germline-derived CDR1 and CDR2 are ENHRY and SYGVKD.

This clonotype was seen at least ten times. This rearrangement joins TRBV24-1 to TRBJ1-5; unclear D gene. The CDR3 consists of 12 residues. Germline CDR1 and CDR2: KGHDR and SFDVKD. Deletions cut 2 bases from V and 5 bases from J, with 3 bases between. The CDR3 DNA reads as TGTGCCACCAGTGATTCTGATCAGCCCCAGCATTTT. Translated: CATSDSDQPQHF.

This clonotype was picked up a small number of times. The rearrangement links TRBV27 to TRBJ2-7, with 8 nucleotides matching TRBD2. The J segment lost 6 bases and the V segment lost 5 bases, leaving 9 bases of the junction unmatched. Germline CDR1 and CDR2: MNHEY and SMNVEV (reference sequence). This CDR3 has 14 residues. The CDR3 nucleotides read TGTGCCAGCAGTCTCAGCGGGAGAGCCGGCGAGCAGTACTTC. The encoded protein is CASSLSGRAGEQYF.

J is TRBJ1-2 and V is TRBV29-1; D is ambiguous. CDR3 length equals 14 residues. From germline, CDR1 is SQVTM and CDR2 ANQGSEA. The V end lost 2 bases, the J end lost 0 bases, and 10 bases lay between the germline ends. The CDR3 loop reads CSVEILLTNYGYTF. CDR3 coding DNA: TGCAGCGTTGAAATTCTGCTGACTAACTATGGCTACACCTTC.

The chain couples TRBV28 to TRBJ2-7; D could derive from TRBD1 or TRBD2 (7 bases each). The germline gives CDR1 MDHEN, CDR2 SYDVKM. This CDR3 comprises 14 residues. V was shortened by 11 bases and J by 2 bases, with 19 bases between the two germline ends. The CDR3: CAGGETGTPYEQYF. As DNA, the CDR3 is TGTGCCGGGGGGGAGACAGGGACTCCCTACGAGCAGTACTTC.

The V gene is TRBV7-3, the J gene TRBJ2-2; tentative D call: TRBD1 (6 bases). Germline CDR1 SGHTA, CDR2 FQGTGA. CDR3 length: 17 amino acids. Between the trimmed V and J ends, which lost 2 bases and 6 bases, there was a span of 19 bases. The CDR3 is CASSLEGQGITAGELFF. The CDR3 nucleotides read TGTGCCAGCAGCTTAGAGGGGCAGGGGATAACCGCCGGGGAGCTGTTTTTT.

This sequence joins TRBV7-3 and TRBJ2-5, with D unclear. Trimming pared 2 bases from V and 0 bases from J, leaving 7 bases between. Germline CDR1 reads SGHTA; CDR2 reads FQGTGA. The CDR3 contains 14 residues. This CDR3 reads CASSLDGYQETQYF. Here the CDR3 DNA reads TGTGCCAGCAGCTTAGATGGATACCAAGAGACCCAGTACTTC.

This clonotype has ten or more counts. The CDR3 sequence: CASSPTGAGNQPQHF. In nucleotides, the CDR3 is TGTGCCAGCAGTCCCACAGGGGCTGGCAATCAGCCCCAGCATTTT. V usage is TRBV6-5 and J usage is TRBJ1-5; TRBD1 matches at 7 bases. Germline V gives CDR1 MNHEY, CDR2 SVGAGI. J was trimmed by 2 bases and V by 5 bases; bases with no gene match: 6. The CDR3 covers 15 residues.

In this sample, this clonotype turned up many times. V usage is TRBV11-3 and J usage is TRBJ2-3; 7 positions agree with TRBD2. Germline CDR1 and CDR2: SGHNT and YENEEA. This CDR3 is built from 16 residues. With 0 bases clipped from V and 5 bases from J, the junction kept 8 bases outside the gene matches. The CDR3 DNA sequence: TGTGCCAGCAGCTTAGATTCCGCGGGAGCTATAGATACGCAGTATTTT. Translated, it gives CASSLDSAGAIDTQYF.

The rearrangement uses TRBV14 and TRBJ2-4, with D perhaps TRBD2 (5 bases). The CDR3 consists of 17 residues. The germline V and J ends were trimmed by 0 bases and 8 bases, with 20 bases remaining between them. CDR1 and CDR2 (germline): SGHDN, FVKESK. DNA of the CDR3: TGTGCCAGCAGCCAAGATCCCCCGAGCGGTTTCCAGGACATTCAGTACTTC. This codes for CASSQDPPSGFQDIQYF.

The rearrangement uses TRBV10-3 and TRBJ2-1; 8 positions agree with TRBD2. V was pared by 3 bases and J by 5 bases, with 6 bases of the junction left unmatched. The CDR3 length is 15 residues. CDR1 and CDR2 (germline): ENHRY, SYGVKD. CDR3 DNA sequence: TGTGCCATCAGTGATGGACTAGCTCTCCACAATGAGCAGTTCTTC. Its protein is CAISDGLALHNEQFF.

This clonotype was seen repeatedly, ten times or more. The V gene is TRBV12-3 or TRBV12-4, the J gene TRBJ2-6, with D uncertain. V was pared by 8 bases and J by 0 bases, with 17 bases between. The CDR3 totals 17 residues. The chain's CDR3 is CASCLNPLTSGANVLTF. DNA for the CDR3: TGTGCCAGCTGCCTTAACCCACTAACCTCTGGGGCCAACGTCCTGACTTTC.

This clonotype was detected a few times. V and J are TRBV20-1 and TRBJ1-6; D remains ambiguous. V shed 3 bases and J shed 10 bases, with 10 bases lying between them. Germline lookup yields CDR1 DFQATT and CDR2 SNEGSKA (reference sequence). CDR3 size: 12 residues. The DNA for the CDR3 is TGCAGTGCTAGGGCAGCGGGCTCACCCCTCCACTTT. Translated, it gives CSARAAGSPLHF.

This clonotype came up many times. The rearrangement joins TRBV27 to TRBJ2-7, with 8 bases matching TRBD2. From germline, CDR1 is MNHEY and CDR2 SMNVEV (reference sequence). The CDR3 extends over 15 amino acids. With V trimmed by 4 bases and J by 2 bases, 7 bases remained unmatched. This CDR3 is CASSSLSGDTYEQYF. In nucleotides, the CDR3 is TGTGCCAGCAGTTCACTTAGCGGGGACACCTACGAGCAGTACTTC.

The rearrangement joins TRBV30 to TRBJ2-1; 9 positions agree with TRBD2. Germline lookup yields CDR1 GTSNPN and CDR2 SVGIG (reference sequence). Trimming at V came to 7 bases and at J to 5 bases, leaving 6 bases not matched to a gene. This CDR3 is built from 13 residues. CDR3 bases: TGTGCCTTGGGTCTAGCGGGGCACAATGAGCAGTTCTTC. Translating gives CALGLAGHNEQFF.

This clonotype has ten or more counts. This rearrangement joins TRBV7-8 to TRBJ2-3; possibly TRBD2 for D (6 bases). CDR1 SGHVS and CDR2 FQNEAQ come from the germline V gene. The CDR3 loop spans 15 amino acids. Trimming shortened V by 7 bases and J by 1 base, and 15 bases separated the two germline ends. This CDR3 reads CASTIGGRRTDTQYF. CDR3 DNA: TGTGCCAGCACTATTGGGGGGAGGCGCACAGATACGCAGTATTTT.

Comment on this clonotype: This clone may be a read error of a much larger clone one base away. V is TRBV27 and J is TRBJ1-2, with D possibly being TRBD1 (6 bases). The CDR3 runs 15 residues. The germline V gene has CDR1 MNHEY and CDR2 SMNVEV (reference sequence). The CDR3 nucleotides are TGTGCCAGCAGTGATAGGGCGGGACACGACTATGGCCACACCTTC. This encodes CASSDRAGHDYGHTF.

The sample holds a few counts of this clonotype. The rearrangement uses TRBV5-5 and TRBJ2-1, with no clear D. V gave up 1 base and J gave up 6 bases, with 8 bases separating them. Germline-derived CDR1 and CDR2 are SGHKS and YYEKEE (reference sequence). This CDR3 contains 13 residues. The CDR3 region has the DNA TGTGCCAGCAGCTTGTTTACTGCCAATGAGCAGTTCTTC. Its protein is CASSLFTANEQFF.

This clonotype was recorded many times. The V gene is TRBV10-3, the J gene TRBJ1-1; D may be TRBD1 (5 bases). V shed 6 bases and J shed 3 bases, with 17 bases lying between them. In germline, CDR1 is ENHRY, CDR2 SYGVKD. CDR3 length: 15 amino acids. Written as DNA, the CDR3 is TGTGCCATCAGCAGGGACCGAGGTTTGTACACTGAAGCTTTCTTT. The encoded protein is CAISRDRGLYTEAFF.

This clonotype came up many times. V and J are TRBV12-3 or TRBV12-4 and TRBJ1-2, with D tentatively TRBD1 (5 bases). V gave up 8 bases and J gave up 1 base, with 29 bases separating them. CDR3 size: 19 residues. The CDR3 region has the DNA TGTGCCAGCGAGGGGAATGGTGGGGGGGAACAGCCTATTAACTATGGCTACACCTTC. Its translation is CASEGNGGGEQPINYGYTF.